This T cell receptor (beta chain) derives from a study of blood T cell repertoires in COVID-19. On the study more broadly: T cells, B-cell-depleted T cells, or PBMCs provided the cDNA or gDNA that served as material.

The CDR3 consists of 15 residues. V lost 1 base and J lost 1, with 10 bases in between. In germline, CDR1 is SEHNR, CDR2 FQNEAQ (reference sequence). Libraries were prepared by immunoSEQ multiplex PCR; TCRdb keeps only in-frame clonotypes and omits some of them. The data show about 270,000 clones, around 91% seen once. The receptor was isolated from a woman under 30 who had recovered from COVID-19. The specimen sequenced was PBMCs or T cells enriched from blood (not recorded which). V usage is TRBV7-9 and J usage is TRBJ1-1; D remains ambiguous. In DNA form, the CDR3 reads TGTGCCAGCAGCTTAGTCTCTACGGGGAACACTGAAGCTTTCTTT. Translating it yields CASSLVSTGNTEAFF.